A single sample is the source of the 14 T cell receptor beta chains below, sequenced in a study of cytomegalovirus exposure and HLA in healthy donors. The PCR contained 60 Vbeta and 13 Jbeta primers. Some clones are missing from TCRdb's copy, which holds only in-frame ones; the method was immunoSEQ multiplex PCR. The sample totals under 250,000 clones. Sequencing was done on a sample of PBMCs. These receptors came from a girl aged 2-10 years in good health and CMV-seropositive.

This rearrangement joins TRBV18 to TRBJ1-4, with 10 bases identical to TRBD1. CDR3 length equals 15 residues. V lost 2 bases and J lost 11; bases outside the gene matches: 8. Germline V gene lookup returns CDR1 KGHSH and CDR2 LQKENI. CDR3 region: CASSPIPGTGVKLFF. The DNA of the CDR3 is TGTGCCAGCTCACCAATACCCGGGACAGGGGTTAAACTGTTTTTT.

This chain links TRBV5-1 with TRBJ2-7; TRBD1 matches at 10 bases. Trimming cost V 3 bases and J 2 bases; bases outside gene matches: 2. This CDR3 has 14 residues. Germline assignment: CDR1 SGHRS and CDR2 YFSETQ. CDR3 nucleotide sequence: TGCGCCAGCAGCTGGGACAGGGGTCCCTACGAGCAGTACTTC. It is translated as CASSWDRGPYEQYF.

The CDR3 loop reads CASSPTGRELFF. As DNA, the CDR3 is TGTGCCAGCAGCCCGACCGGGAGGGAGCTGTTTTTT. The chain recombines TRBV9 with TRBJ2-2; a weak D match, TRBD2 (5 bases). Trimming pared 4 bases from V and 9 bases from J, leaving 10 bases between. There are 12 residues in the CDR3. Germline V gives CDR1 SGDLS, CDR2 YYNGEE.

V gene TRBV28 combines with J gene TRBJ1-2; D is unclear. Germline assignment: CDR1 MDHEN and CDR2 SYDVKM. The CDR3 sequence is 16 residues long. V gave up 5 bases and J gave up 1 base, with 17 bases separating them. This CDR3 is CASSEARAISNYGYTF. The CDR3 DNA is TGTGCCAGCAGTGAGGCCCGAGCGATAAGTAACTATGGCTACACCTTC.

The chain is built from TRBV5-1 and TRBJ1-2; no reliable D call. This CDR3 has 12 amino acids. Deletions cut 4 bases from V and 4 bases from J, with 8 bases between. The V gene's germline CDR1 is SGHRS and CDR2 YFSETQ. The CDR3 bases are TGCGCCAGCAGCCCCGAGGGCTATGGCTACACCTTC. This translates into CASSPEGYGYTF.

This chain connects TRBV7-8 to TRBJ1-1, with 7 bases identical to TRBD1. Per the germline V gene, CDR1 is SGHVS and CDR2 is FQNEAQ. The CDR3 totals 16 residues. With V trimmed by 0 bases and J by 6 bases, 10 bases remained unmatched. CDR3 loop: CASSLALQGGTAEAFF. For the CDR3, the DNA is TGTGCCAGCAGCTTAGCGTTGCAGGGGGGAACGGCTGAAGCTTTCTTT.

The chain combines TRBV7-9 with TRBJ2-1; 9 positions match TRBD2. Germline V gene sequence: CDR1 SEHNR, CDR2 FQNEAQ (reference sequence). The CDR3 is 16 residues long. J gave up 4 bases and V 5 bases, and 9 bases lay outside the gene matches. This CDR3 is CASSPTSGFTYNEQFF. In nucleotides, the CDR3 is TGTGCCAGCAGCCCGACTAGCGGTTTTACTTACAATGAGCAGTTCTTC.

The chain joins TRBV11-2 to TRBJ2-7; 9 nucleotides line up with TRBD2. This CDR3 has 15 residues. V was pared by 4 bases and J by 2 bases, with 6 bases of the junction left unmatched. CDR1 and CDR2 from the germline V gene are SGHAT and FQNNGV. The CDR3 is CASSYHSGSTYEQYF. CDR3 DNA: TGTGCCAGCAGCTACCATAGCGGGAGCACCTACGAGCAGTACTTC.

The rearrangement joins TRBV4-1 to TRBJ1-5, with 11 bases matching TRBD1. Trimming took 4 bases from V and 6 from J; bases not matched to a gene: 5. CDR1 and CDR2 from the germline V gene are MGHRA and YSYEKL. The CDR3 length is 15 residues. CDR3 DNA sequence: TGCGCCAGCAGCCCCTATGGGACAGGGGGTCAGCCCCAGCATTTT. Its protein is CASSPYGTGGQPQHF.

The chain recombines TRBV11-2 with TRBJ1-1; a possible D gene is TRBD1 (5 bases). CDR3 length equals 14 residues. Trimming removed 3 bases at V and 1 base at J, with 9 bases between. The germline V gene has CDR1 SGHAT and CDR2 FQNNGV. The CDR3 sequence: CASSFLDRNTEAFF. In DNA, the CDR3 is TGTGCCAGCAGCTTCTTAGACAGGAACACTGAAGCTTTCTTT.

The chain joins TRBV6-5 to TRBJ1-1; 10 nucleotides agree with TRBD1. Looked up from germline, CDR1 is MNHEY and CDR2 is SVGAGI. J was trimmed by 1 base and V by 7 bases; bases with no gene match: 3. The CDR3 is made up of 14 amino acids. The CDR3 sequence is CASTRDRGNTEAFF. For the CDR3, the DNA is TGTGCCAGCACACGGGACAGGGGGAACACTGAAGCTTTCTTT.

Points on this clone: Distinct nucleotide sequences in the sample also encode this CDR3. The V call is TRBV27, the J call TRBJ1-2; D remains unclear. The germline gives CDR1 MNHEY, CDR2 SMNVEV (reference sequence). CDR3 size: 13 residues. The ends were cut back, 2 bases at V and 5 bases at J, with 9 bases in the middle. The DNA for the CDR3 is TGTGCCAGCAGTTTAGGAGGGTCTTATGGCTACACCTTC. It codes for CASSLGGSYGYTF.

The CDR3 sequence is CASSLLGSDAEAFF. In DNA form, the CDR3 reads TGCGCCAGCAGCCTTCTCGGGAGTGACGCTGAAGCTTTCTTT. The rearrangement joins TRBV5-1 to TRBJ1-1; D is undetermined. The CDR3 runs 14 residues. The germline V gene encodes CDR1 SGHRS and CDR2 YFSETQ. V lost 4 bases, J lost 6 bases, and 16 bases lay in between.

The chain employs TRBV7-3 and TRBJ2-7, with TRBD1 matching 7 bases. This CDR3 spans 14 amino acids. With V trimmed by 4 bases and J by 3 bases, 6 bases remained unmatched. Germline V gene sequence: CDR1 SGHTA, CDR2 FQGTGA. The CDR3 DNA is TGTGCCAGCAGCTCGACAGGGAATAGCTACGAGCAGTACTTC. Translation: CASSSTGNSYEQYF.